This T cell receptor beta chain was profiled in a study of T cell responses to AZD1222 COVID-19 vaccine (TCRdb year 2021). With regard to the full study: A total of about 240 trial participants underwent TCR sequencing, of whom around 200 received two doses of AZD1222 and about 25 received two doses of the MenACWY control vaccine. Enrollment into the trials was organized by age into subgroups of 18-55, 56-69 and 70-plus years, and those subgroups contained 148, 28 and 57 TCR-sequenced participants, respectively.

The CDR3 regions of human TCRbeta chains were analyzed by immunosequencing. On the authors' methods: Repertoire TCRs were checked for matches against a reference library of SARS-CoV-2-specific TCRs that had been generated using the MIRA antigen-specificity platform. Breadth was defined as the fraction of unique TCRs that were SARS-CoV-2-associated. Depth was defined as the fraction of total T cells that were SARS-CoV-2-associated. Using the MIRA data, each spike-specific TCR was assigned both to the spike region to which the TCR was reactive and to a CD4 or CD8 class. Log10-transformed breadth and depth values were compared by one-way ANOVA with Sidak's multiple comparisons tests. The source is immuneACCESS, and TCRdb retained only in-frame sequences with V and J called. Part of the clones is not carried over; for the studies checked, unresolved V genes explain less than half of this, and the remainder is unexplained. Clone size and the V and J calls come from that table; the DNA yielded D and trimming. In this sample the table shows 90,000 to 120,000 clones, roughly 86% of which occur a single time. The top ten clones comprise 3.3% of the sample.

Of note for this clone: This clone's antigen is unknown. Base qualities were left out, and no much larger clone turns up one base away.

Study-wide findings and limitations: Conclusions about previously exposed vaccinees are limited because only five to seven AZD1222 recipients were SARS-CoV-2 seropositive at baseline. The whole spike protein was spanned by vaccine-associated CD4 TCRs, and dominant responses were seen in regions 160-218 and 743-854. Nearly half of unique spike-specific TCRs reportedly recognized epitopes outside regions mutated in the B.1.351 and B.1.1.7 variants. The 56-69-year group was small, and its depth increase did not reach significance, likely because of low power. Participants were mostly white British and included more females than males, and it was suggested by the authors that clonal diversity may have been underestimated. After two AZD1222 doses, spike-specific TCR breadth and depth were significantly higher than at day 0 and than in MenACWY recipients. Because no day 14 peak-response samples were available, the repertoires could be characterized only after the peak T cell response.

V is shortened by 0 bases, J by 10 bases, and the region joining them spans 13 bases. The cysteine opens and the phenylalanine closes a CDR3 of 13 amino acids. Only the CDR3 part of the read is kept: 39 bases, read in frame from the first base. Taken from the germline V gene (reference sequence), the CDR1 and CDR2 loops are SGHKS and YYEKEE. According to the study, the label for this sample's time point signals: about 28 days (+/-7) after the second vaccine dose. The treatment or condition label corresponds to: meningococcal conjugate vaccine given as trial control. Vaccinee samples were obtained from the UK trials COV001 and COV002, which included a single-blind randomized controlled phase 2/3 trial of AZD1222 (ChAdOx1 nCoV-19) in healthy adults. Trial participant PBMC samples were collected at day 0 and day 28 after the second dose for TCRbeta chain sequencing.

The rearranged segments are TRBV5-5 and TRBJ1-2; no D gene is confidently identified. The specimen was peripheral blood, collected 28 days after the second dose of the MenACWY control vaccine. This clonotype was obtained from an adult who received the MenACWY meningococcal vaccine as a control. The CDR3 loop reads CASSLEAGLVYTF. The nucleotide sequence reads as follows: TGTGCCAGCAGCTTGGAAGCTGGCCTGGTCTACACCTTC. Where the CDR3 stops, the reference TRBV5-5 and TRBJ1-2 genes take over; the full variable domain is DAGVTQSPTHLIKTRGQQVTLRCSPISGHKSVSWYQQVLGQGPQFIFQYYEKEERGRGNFPDRFSARQFPNYSSELNVNALLLGDSALYLCASSLEAGLVYTFGSGTRLTVV.